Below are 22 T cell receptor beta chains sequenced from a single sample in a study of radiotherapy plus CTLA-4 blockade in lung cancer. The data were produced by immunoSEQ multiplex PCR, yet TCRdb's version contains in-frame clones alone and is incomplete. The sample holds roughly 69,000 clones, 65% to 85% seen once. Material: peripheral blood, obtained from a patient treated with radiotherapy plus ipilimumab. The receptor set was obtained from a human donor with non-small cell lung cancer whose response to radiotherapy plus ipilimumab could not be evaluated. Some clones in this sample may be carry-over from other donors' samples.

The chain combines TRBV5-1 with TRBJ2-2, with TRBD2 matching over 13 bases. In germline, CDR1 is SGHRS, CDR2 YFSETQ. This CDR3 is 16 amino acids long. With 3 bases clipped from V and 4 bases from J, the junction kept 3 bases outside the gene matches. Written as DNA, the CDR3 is TGCGCCAGCAGCTGGAGGACTAGCGGGGGCACCGGGGAGCTGTTTTTT. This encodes CASSWRTSGGTGELFF.

This CDR3 is CASGQGAQTQYF. The DNA for the CDR3 is TGTGCCAGTGGACAGGGTGCGCAGACCCAGTACTTC. This chain joins TRBV19 and TRBJ2-5, with 8 bases identical to TRBD1. Trimming removed 8 bases from V and 6 bases from J; junction bases left unmatched: 5. The CDR3 is 12 amino acids. CDR1 is LNHDA and CDR2 is SQIVND in the germline V gene (reference sequence).

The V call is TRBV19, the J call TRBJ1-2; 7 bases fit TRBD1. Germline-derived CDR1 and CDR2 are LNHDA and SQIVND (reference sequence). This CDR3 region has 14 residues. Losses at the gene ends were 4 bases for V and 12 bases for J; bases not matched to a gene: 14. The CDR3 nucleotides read TGTGCCAGTAGTAGACAGGGAACTCCCGCTGGGGACACCTTC. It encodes CASSRQGTPAGDTF.

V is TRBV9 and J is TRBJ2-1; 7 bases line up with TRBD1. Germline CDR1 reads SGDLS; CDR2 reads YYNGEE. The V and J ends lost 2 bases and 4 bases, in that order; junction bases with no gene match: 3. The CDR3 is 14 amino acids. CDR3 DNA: TGTGCCAGCAGCGTTCAGGGGGTTTACAATGAGCAGTTCTTC. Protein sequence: CASSVQGVYNEQFF.

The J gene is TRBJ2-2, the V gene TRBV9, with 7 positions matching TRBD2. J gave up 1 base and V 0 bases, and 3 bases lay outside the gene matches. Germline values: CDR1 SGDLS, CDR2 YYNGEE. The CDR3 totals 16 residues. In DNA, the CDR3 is TGTGCCAGCAGCGTAGGATCTAGCGGGAACACCGGGGAGCTGTTTTTT. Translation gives CASSVGSSGNTGELFF.

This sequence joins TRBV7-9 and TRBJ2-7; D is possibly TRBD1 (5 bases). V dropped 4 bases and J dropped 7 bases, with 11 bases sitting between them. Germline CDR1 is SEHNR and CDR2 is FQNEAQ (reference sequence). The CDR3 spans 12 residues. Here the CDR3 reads CASSYQGSEQYF. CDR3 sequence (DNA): TGTGCCAGCAGCTACCAGGGTAGTGAGCAGTACTTC.

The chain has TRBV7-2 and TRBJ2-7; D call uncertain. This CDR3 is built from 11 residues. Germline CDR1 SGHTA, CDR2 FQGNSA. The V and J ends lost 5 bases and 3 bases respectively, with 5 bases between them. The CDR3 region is CASSAYYEQYF. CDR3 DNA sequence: TGTGCCAGCAGCGCCTACTACGAGCAGTACTTC.

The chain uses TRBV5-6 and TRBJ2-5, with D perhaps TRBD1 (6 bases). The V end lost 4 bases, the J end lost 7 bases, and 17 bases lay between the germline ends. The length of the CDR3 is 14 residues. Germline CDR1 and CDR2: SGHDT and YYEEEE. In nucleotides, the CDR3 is TGTGCCAGCAGCCCCGGGACAACCCAGGGGACCCAGTACTTC. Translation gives CASSPGTTQGTQYF.

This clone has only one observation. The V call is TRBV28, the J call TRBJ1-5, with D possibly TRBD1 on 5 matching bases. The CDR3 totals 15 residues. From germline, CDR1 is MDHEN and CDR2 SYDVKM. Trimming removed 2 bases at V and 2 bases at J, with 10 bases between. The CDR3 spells CASSLQGAGNQPQHF. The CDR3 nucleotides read TGTGCCAGCAGTTTACAAGGGGCGGGCAATCAGCCCCAGCATTTT.

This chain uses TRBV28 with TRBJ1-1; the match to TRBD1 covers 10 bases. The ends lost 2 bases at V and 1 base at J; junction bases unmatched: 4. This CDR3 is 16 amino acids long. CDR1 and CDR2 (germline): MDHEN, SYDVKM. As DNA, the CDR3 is TGTGCCAGCAGTTTACCGGGACAGGGGAAGAACACTGAAGCTTTCTTT. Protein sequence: CASSLPGQGKNTEAFF.

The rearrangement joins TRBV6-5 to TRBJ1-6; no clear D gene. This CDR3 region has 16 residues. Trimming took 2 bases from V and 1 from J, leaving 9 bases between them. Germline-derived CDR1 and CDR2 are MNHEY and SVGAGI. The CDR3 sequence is CASSYLSVSYNSPLHF. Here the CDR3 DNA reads TGTGCCAGCAGTTACCTATCGGTGTCCTATAATTCACCCCTCCACTTT.

The CDR3 DNA follows: TGTGCCAGCGGCACTGACGGACAGAGCAATCAGCCCCAGCATTTT. Translation: CASGTDGQSNQPQHF. The chain recombines TRBV28 with TRBJ1-5, with D possibly TRBD1 on 6 matching bases. CDR3 size: 15 residues. Germline V CDR1 and CDR2: MDHEN, SYDVKM. V shed 8 bases and J shed 1 base, with 15 bases lying between them.

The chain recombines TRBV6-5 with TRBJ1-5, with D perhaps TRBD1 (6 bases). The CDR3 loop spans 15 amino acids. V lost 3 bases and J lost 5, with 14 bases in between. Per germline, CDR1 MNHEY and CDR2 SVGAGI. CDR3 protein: CASSYPQGWDQPQHF. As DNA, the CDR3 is TGTGCCAGCAGTTATCCACAGGGTTGGGATCAGCCCCAGCATTTT.

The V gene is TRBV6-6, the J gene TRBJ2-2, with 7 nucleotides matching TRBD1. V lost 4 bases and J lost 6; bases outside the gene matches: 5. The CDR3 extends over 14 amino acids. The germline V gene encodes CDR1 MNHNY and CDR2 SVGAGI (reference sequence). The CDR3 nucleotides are TGTGCCAGCAGTTTCCTACAGGGGCCCGGGGAGCTGTTTTTT. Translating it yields CASSFLQGPGELFF.

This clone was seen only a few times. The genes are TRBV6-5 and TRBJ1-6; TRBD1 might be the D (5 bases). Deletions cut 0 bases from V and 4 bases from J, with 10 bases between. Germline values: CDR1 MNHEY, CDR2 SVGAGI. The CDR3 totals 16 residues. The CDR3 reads CASSYSRGLYNSPLHF. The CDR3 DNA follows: TGTGCCAGCAGTTACTCCCGGGGGTTGTATAATTCACCCCTCCACTTT.

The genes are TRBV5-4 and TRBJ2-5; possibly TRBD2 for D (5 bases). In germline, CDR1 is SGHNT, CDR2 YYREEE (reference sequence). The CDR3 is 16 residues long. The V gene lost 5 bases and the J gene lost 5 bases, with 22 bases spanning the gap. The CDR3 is CASRADGVAPPETQYF. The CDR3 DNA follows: TGTGCCAGCAGAGCCGACGGAGTAGCGCCCCCGGAGACCCAGTACTTC.

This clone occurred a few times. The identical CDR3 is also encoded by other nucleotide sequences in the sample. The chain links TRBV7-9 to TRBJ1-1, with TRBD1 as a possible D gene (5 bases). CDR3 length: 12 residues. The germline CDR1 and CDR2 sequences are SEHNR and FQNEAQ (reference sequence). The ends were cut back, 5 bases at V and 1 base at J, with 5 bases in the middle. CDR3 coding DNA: TGTGCCAGCAGCAGGGGGAACACTGAAGCTTTCTTT. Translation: CASSRGNTEAFF.

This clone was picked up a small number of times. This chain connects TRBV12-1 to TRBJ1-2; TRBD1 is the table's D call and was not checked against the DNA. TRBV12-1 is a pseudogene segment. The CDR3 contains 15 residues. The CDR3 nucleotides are TGTGCCAGCAGGAGGCCCGCAGGGTTCCTAGGAGGCTACACCTTC. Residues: CASRRPAGFLGGYTF.

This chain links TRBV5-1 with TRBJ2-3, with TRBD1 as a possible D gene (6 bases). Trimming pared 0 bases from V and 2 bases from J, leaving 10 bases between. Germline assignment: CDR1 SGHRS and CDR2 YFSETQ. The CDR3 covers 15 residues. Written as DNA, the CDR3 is TGCGCCAGCAGCTTGGGTGGGGGCACCACAGATACGCAGTATTTT. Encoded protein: CASSLGGGTTDTQYF.

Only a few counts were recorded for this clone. CDR3 region: CASSSLQGNSPLHF. CDR3 DNA: TGTGCCAGCAGCTCGCTACAGGGGAATTCACCCCTCCACTTT. The chain recombines TRBV5-5 with TRBJ1-6, with 7 bases identical to TRBD1. This CDR3 is 14 amino acids long. Germline assignment: CDR1 SGHKS and CDR2 YYEKEE (reference sequence). V dropped 3 bases and J dropped 7; count of bases not matched to a gene: 4. Full variable domain (missing parts from reference TRBV5-5 and TRBJ1-6): DAGVTQSPTHLIKTRGQQVTLRCSPISGHKSVSWYQQVLGQGPQFIFQYYEKEERGRGNFPDRFSARQFPNYSSELNVNALLLGDSALYLCASSSLQGNSPLHFGNGTRLTVT.

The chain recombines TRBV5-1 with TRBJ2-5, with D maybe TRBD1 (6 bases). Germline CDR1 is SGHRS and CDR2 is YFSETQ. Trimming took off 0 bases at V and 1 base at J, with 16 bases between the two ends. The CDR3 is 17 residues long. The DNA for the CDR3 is TGCGCCAGCAGCTTGGGCCCTTCCGGGACACCCCAAGAGACCCAGTACTTC. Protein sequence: CASSLGPSGTPQETQYF.

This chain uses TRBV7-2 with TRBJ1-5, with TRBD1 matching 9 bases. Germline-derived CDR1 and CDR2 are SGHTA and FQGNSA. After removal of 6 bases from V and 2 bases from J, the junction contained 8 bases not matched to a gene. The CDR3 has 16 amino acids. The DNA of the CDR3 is TGTGCCAGCAGTCGTACAGGGGGCAGGGGCAATCAGCCCCAGCATTTT. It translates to CASSRTGGRGNQPQHF. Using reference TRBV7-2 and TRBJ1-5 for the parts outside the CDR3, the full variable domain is GAGVSQSPSNKVTEKGKDVELRCDPISGHTALYWYRQSLGQGLEFLIYFQGNSAPDKSGLPSDRFSAERTGGSVSTLTIQRTQQEDSAVYLCASSRTGGRGNQPQHFGDGTRLSIL.